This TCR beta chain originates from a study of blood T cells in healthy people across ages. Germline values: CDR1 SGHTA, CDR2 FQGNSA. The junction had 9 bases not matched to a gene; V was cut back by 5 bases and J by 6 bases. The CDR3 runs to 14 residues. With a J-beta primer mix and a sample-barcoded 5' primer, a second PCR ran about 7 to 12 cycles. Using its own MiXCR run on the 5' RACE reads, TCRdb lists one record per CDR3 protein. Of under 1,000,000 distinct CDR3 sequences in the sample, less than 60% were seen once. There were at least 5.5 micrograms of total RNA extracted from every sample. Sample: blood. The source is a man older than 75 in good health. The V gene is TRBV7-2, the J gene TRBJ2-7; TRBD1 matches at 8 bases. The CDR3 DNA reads TGTGCCAGCAGCGACAGACAGGGGACGAGCGAGCAGTACTTC. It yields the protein CASSDRQGTSEQYF.